These 18 T cell receptor beta chains were sequenced from one sample in a study of T cell changes during pregnancy in multiple sclerosis. Assay: immunoSEQ multiplex PCR; the TCRdb copy retains only in-frame clones and omits some. The table has about 32,000 clones, about 92% seen once. The sample consisted of CD4+ T cells from peripheral blood mononuclear cells, taken in the second trimester of pregnancy. The receptors come from a female donor with multiple sclerosis, enrolled in a pregnancy study.

This clone was picked up a small number of times. The genes are TRBV10-2 and TRBJ2-7; 9 nucleotides match TRBD1. CDR1 and CDR2 (germline): WSHSY, SAAADI. Trimming took 4 bases from V and 2 from J; bases not matched to a gene: 6. The CDR3 has 15 amino acids. CDR3 residues: CASSAPGTGTYEQYF. DNA of the CDR3: TGCGCCAGCAGTGCCCCCGGGACAGGGACCTACGAGCAGTACTTC.

The CDR3 reads CASRGRTGGTEAFF. The DNA of the CDR3 is TGTGCCAGCAGAGGCCGGACGGGGGGCACTGAAGCTTTCTTT. This chain links TRBV6-1 with TRBJ1-1; perhaps TRBD1 as D (5 bases). The V end was cut by 6 bases, the J end by 4 bases, with 15 bases between. The CDR3 extends over 14 amino acids. Germline V gene data show CDR1 as MNHNS and CDR2 as SASEGT.

The rearrangement uses TRBV2 and TRBJ1-5, with 9 nucleotides matching TRBD1. Germline V gene sequence: CDR1 SNHLY, CDR2 FYNNEI. The junction had 11 bases not matched to a gene; V was cut back by 8 bases and J by 0 bases. The CDR3 contains 17 residues. Written as DNA, the CDR3 is TGTGCCAGCTCGACAGGGGGGGGATTTTATAGCAATCAGCCCCAGCATTTT. Translation gives CASSTGGGFYSNQPQHF.

The V and J genes are TRBV6-1 and TRBJ2-7, with D perhaps matching TRBD1 (5 bases). The CDR3 consists of 13 residues. Trimming pared 7 bases from V and 2 bases from J, leaving 12 bases between. CDR1 and CDR2 from the germline V gene are MNHNS and SASEGT. In DNA, the CDR3 is TGTGCCAGCACCAAACAGGCGCCCTACGAGCAGTACTTC. The encoded protein is CASTKQAPYEQYF.

The chain recombines TRBV19 with TRBJ2-3; 14 nucleotides match TRBD2. CDR1 is LNHDA, CDR2 SQIVND, per germline (reference sequence). The CDR3 totals 19 residues. The J segment lost 5 bases and the V segment lost 5 bases, leaving 15 bases of the junction unmatched. In DNA, the CDR3 is TGTGCCAGTAGTGGCGGGAGACTAGCGGGAGGGGGGGGTCGAGATACGCAGTATTTT. It encodes CASSGGRLAGGGGRDTQYF.

Here the CDR3 reads CSVCYREGHGYGYTF. For the CDR3, the DNA is TGCAGCGTTTGTTACAGGGAGGGGCATGGCTATGGCTACACCTTC. V is TRBV29-1 and J is TRBJ1-2; tentative D call: TRBD1 (6 bases). From germline, CDR1 is SQVTM and CDR2 ANQGSEA. The V end lost 5 bases, the J end lost 4 bases, and 20 bases lay between the germline ends. CDR3 length: 15 residues.

The rearrangement uses TRBV28 and TRBJ2-7, with D perhaps TRBD1 (6 bases). Trimming took off 4 bases at V and 2 bases at J, with 15 bases between the two ends. Germline lookup yields CDR1 MDHEN and CDR2 SYDVKM. The CDR3 has 15 residues. CDR3 DNA sequence: TGTGCCAGCAGTTCGTCAGGGGCGCACGCCTACGAGCAGTACTTC. This sequence encodes CASSSSGAHAYEQYF.

The rearrangement links TRBV5-1 to TRBJ2-7, with TRBD2 matching 9 bases. In germline, CDR1 is SGHRS, CDR2 YFSETQ. Losses at the gene ends were 7 bases for V and 1 base for J; bases not matched to a gene: 9. The CDR3 has 15 residues. The CDR3 bases are TGCGCCAGCGGGCGATTAGCGGGAGCATCCTACGAGCAGTACTTC. This codes for CASGRLAGASYEQYF. Looking up the rest from reference TRBV5-1 and TRBJ2-7 gives the full variable domain: KAGVTQTPRYLIKTRGQQVTLSCSPISGHRSVSWYQQTPGQGLQFLFEYFSETQRNKGNFPGRFSGRQFSNSRSEMNVSTLELGDSALYLCASGRLAGASYEQYFGPGTRLTVT.

This clone was observed a few times. The DNA is omitted, as the CDR3 cannot be located on it reliably, and the CDR3 follows TCRdb's listing. CDR3 in amino acids: CASSSSHNEQYF. The chain carries TRBV27 and TRBJ2-7; the table names TRBD1, a call not compared with the DNA. Germline loops: CDR1 MNHEY, CDR2 SMNVEV (reference sequence). Ends included, the CDR3 has 12 residues.

The chain carries TRBV25-1 and TRBJ2-7; 10 bases agree with TRBD2. This CDR3 region has 16 residues. Germline CDR1 and CDR2: MGHDK and SYGVNS. V lost 6 bases, J lost 3 bases, and 11 bases stayed unmatched. In DNA, the CDR3 is TGTGCCAGCAGGAGGGGGCTAGCGGGAGTTTACTACGAGCAGTACTTC. Its translation is CASRRGLAGVYYEQYF.

The chain carries TRBV9 and TRBJ2-4, with TRBD1 identical over 9 bases. J was trimmed by 2 bases and V by 4 bases; bases with no gene match: 4. The CDR3 runs to 15 residues. Germline values: CDR1 SGDLS, CDR2 YYNGEE. CDR3: CASSPQGATKNIQYF. In nucleotides, the CDR3 is TGTGCCAGCAGCCCACAGGGGGCGACCAAAAACATTCAGTACTTC. The variable domain in full, completed from reference TRBV9 and TRBJ2-4, reads DSGVTQTPKHLITATGQRVTLRCSPRSGDLSVYWYQQSLDQGLQFLIQYYNGEERAKGNILERFSAQQFPDLHSELNLSSLELGDSALYFCASSPQGATKNIQYFGAGTRLSVL.

CDR3 DNA sequence: TGTGCCAGCAGTATAGCGGGAGGGCCAAAAGGCTCCTACAATGAGCAGTTCTTC. Its protein is CASSIAGGPKGSYNEQFF. The chain carries TRBV28 and TRBJ2-1; 11 nucleotides match TRBD2. Per the germline V gene, CDR1 is MDHEN and CDR2 is SYDVKM. The CDR3 loop spans 18 amino acids. Trimming removed 5 bases from V and 0 bases from J; junction bases left unmatched: 9.

V is TRBV11-3 and J is TRBJ2-2, with 8 bases aligning to TRBD2. The CDR3 covers 17 residues. The germline gives CDR1 SGHNT, CDR2 YENEEA. After removal of 2 bases from V and 3 bases from J, the junction contained 8 bases not matched to a gene. Here the CDR3 DNA reads TGTGCCAGCAGCTTAAAGAAGACTAGCGATTACACCGGGGAGCTGTTTTTT. This codes for CASSLKKTSDYTGELFF.

The chain joins TRBV14 to TRBJ1-3; unclear D gene. Germline V CDR1 and CDR2: SGHDN, FVKESK. The V end was cut by 1 base, the J end by 0 bases, with 7 bases between. There are 15 residues in the CDR3. CDR3 region: CASSQVRSSGNTIYF. As DNA, the CDR3 is TGTGCCAGCAGCCAAGTAAGGAGCTCTGGAAACACCATATATTTT.

The chain joins TRBV5-1 to TRBJ2-1; TRBD2 might be the D (6 bases). V was clipped by 5 bases and J by 15 bases, with 21 bases between them. The CDR3 contains 13 residues. Per the germline V gene, CDR1 is SGHRS and CDR2 is YFSETQ. The CDR3 nucleotides are TGCGCCAGCAGTCACGGGAGTAATTCTGTCTTGTTCTTC. Protein: CASSHGSNSVLFF.

This clone was detected once. The chain is built from TRBV18 and TRBJ2-3, with 8 bases that match TRBD2. Per germline, CDR1 KGHSH and CDR2 LQKENI. CDR3 length: 20 residues. The junction had 18 bases not matched to a gene; V was cut back by 3 bases and J by 1 base. As DNA, the CDR3 is TGTGCCAGCTCACCCCGCCGGGATAGCGGGATGGTAACCGGCACAGATACGCAGTATTTT. Residues: CASSPRRDSGMVTGTDTQYF.

The rearrangement links TRBV29-1 to TRBJ2-1; TRBD2 agrees at 7 bases. Trimming removed 4 bases from V and 10 bases from J; junction bases left unmatched: 4. The V gene's germline CDR1 is SQVTM and CDR2 ANQGSEA. CDR3 length equals 11 residues. This CDR3 is CSVAPRGEQFF. The CDR3, as DNA: TGCAGCGTTGCCCCGCGGGGGGAGCAGTTCTTC.

This clone was recorded only once. The DNA of the CDR3 is TGCGCCAGCAGCTCGGGACATGGCACTGCAGATACGCAGTATTTT. Its translation is CASSSGHGTADTQYF. The chain links TRBV5-1 to TRBJ2-3, with D perhaps TRBD1 (6 bases). The CDR3 is 15 amino acids. V gave up 3 bases and J gave up 4 bases, with 15 bases separating them. The germline gives CDR1 SGHRS, CDR2 YFSETQ.